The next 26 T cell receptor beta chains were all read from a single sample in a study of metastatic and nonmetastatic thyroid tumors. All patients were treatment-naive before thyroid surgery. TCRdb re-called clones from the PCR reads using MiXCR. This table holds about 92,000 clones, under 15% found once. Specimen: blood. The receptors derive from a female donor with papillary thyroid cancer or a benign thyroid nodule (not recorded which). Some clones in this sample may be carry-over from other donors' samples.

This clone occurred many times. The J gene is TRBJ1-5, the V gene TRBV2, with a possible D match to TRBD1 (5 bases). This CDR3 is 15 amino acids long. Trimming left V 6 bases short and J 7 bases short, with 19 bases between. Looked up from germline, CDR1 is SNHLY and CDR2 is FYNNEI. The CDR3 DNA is TGTGCCAGCAGACGGGCAGGAGGGGCGGGACAGCCCCAGCATTTT. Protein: CASRRAGGAGQPQHF.

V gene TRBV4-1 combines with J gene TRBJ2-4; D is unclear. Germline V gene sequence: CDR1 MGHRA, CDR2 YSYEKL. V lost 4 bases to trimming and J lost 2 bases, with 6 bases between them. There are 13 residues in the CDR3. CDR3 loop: CASSPWPKNIQYF. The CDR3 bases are TGCGCCAGCAGCCCATGGCCCAAAAACATTCAGTACTTC.

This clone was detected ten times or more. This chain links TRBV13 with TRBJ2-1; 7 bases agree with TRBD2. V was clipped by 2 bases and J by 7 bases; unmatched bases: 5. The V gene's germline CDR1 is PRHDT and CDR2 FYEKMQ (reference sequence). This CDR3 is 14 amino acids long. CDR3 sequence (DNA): TGTGCCAGCAGCTTATCCGGGGGAGGGAATGAGCAGTTCTTC. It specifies CASSLSGGGNEQFF.

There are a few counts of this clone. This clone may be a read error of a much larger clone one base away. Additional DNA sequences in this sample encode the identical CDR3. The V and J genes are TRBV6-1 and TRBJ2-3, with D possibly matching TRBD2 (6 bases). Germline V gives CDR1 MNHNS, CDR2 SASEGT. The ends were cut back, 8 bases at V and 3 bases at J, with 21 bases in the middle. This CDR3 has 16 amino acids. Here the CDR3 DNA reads TGTGCCAGCCGGACCCTTAGCGGAGGTGGAACAGATACGCAGTATTTT. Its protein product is CASRTLSGGGTDTQYF.

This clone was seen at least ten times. In DNA, the CDR3 is TGTGCCAGCTCACCCGTCGTACAATCGCCCCACTATGGCTACACCTTC. Its protein product is CASSPVVQSPHYGYTF. The chain employs TRBV18 and TRBJ1-2; D ambiguous. Trimming took off 3 bases at V and 3 bases at J, with 17 bases between the two ends. This CDR3 has 16 amino acids. The V gene's germline CDR1 is KGHSH and CDR2 LQKENI. Full variable domain (rest looked up from reference TRBV18 and TRBJ1-2): NAGVMQNPRHLVRRRGQEARLRCSPMKGHSHVYWYRQLPEEGLKFMVYLQKENIIDESGMPKERFSAEFPKEGPSILRIQQVVRGDSAAYFCASSPVVQSPHYGYTFGSGTRLTVV.

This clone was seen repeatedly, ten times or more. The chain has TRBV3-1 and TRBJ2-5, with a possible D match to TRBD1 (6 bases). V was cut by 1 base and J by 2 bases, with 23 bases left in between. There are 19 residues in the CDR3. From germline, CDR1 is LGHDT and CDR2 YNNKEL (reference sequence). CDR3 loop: CASSQASGHTNWWQETQYF. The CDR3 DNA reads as TGTGCCAGCAGCCAAGCATCGGGACACACCAACTGGTGGCAAGAGACCCAGTACTTC.

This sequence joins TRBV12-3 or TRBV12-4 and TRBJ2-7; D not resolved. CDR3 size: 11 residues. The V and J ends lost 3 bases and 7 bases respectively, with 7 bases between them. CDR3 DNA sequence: TGTGCCAGCAGTTTTAACTATGAGCAGTACTTC. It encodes CASSFNYEQYF.

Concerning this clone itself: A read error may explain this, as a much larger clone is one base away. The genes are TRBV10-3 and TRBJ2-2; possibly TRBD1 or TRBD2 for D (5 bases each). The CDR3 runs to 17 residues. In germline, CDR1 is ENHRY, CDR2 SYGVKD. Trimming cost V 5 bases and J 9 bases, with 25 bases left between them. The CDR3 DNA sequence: TGTGCCATCAGTTCCCGGGACGCCCGCGAAGGGGCCTGGGAGCTGTTTTTT. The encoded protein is CAISSRDAREGAWELFF.

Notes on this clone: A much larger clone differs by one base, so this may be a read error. DNA of the CDR3: TGTGCCAGCAGTTACTCTATCGGGGGCCTCTACGAGCAGTACTTC. Encoded protein: CASSYSIGGLYEQYF. The V and J genes are TRBV6-2 or TRBV6-3 and TRBJ2-7, with D perhaps TRBD1 or TRBD2 (6 bases each). CDR1 is MNHEY and CDR2 is SVGEGT in the germline V gene. The CDR3 length is 15 residues. The V end was cut by 0 bases, the J end by 3 bases, with 12 bases between.

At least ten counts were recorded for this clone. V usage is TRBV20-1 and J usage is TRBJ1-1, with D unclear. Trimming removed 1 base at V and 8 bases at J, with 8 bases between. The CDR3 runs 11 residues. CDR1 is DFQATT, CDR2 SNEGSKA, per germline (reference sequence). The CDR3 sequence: CSARVGREAFF. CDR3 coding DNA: TGCAGTGCTAGAGTGGGCAGAGAAGCTTTCTTT.

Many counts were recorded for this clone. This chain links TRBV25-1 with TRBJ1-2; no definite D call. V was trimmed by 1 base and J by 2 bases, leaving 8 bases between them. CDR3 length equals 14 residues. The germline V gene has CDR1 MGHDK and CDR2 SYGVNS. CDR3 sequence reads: CASSEWQENYGYTF. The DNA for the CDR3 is TGTGCCAGCAGTGAATGGCAGGAGAACTATGGCTACACCTTC.

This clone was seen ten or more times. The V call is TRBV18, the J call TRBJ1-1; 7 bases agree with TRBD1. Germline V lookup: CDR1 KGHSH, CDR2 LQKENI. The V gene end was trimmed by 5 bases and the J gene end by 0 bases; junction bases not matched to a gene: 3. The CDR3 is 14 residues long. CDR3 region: CASSGGGMNTEAFF. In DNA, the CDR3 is TGTGCCAGCTCAGGAGGGGGCATGAACACTGAAGCTTTCTTT. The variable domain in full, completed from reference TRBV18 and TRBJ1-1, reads NAGVMQNPRHLVRRRGQEARLRCSPMKGHSHVYWYRQLPEEGLKFMVYLQKENIIDESGMPKERFSAEFPKEGPSILRIQQVVRGDSAAYFCASSGGGMNTEAFFGQGTRLTVV.

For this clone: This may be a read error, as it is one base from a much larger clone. CDR3 loop: CASSLYQTWTQYF. The CDR3 DNA sequence: TGTGCCAGCAGTTTATACCAGACATGGACGCAGTATTTT. This chain uses TRBV28 with TRBJ2-3, with unresolved D. V lost 1 base and J lost 9, with 11 bases in between. Looked up from germline, CDR1 is MDHEN and CDR2 is SYDVKM. The CDR3 consists of 13 residues.

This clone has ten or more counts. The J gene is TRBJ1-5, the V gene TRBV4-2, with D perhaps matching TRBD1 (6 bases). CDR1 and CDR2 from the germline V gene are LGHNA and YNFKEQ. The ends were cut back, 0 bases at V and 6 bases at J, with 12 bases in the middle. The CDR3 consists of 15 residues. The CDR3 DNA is TGTGCCAGCAGCCAAGATAGCGGGGGCGGTCAGCCCCAGCATTTT. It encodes CASSQDSGGGQPQHF.

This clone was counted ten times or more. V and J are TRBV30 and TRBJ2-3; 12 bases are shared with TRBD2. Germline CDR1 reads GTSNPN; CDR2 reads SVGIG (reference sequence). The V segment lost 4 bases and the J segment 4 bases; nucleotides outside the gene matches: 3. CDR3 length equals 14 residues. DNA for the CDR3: TGTGCCTGGACTAGCGGGGGGGCTCCAGATACGCAGTATTTT. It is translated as CAWTSGGAPDTQYF.

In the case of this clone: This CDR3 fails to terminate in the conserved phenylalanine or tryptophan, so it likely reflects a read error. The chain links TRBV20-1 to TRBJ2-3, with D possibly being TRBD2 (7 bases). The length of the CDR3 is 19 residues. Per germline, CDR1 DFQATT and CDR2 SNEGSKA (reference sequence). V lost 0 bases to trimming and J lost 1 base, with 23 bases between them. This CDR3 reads CSARDRRGGSLVGTDTQYS. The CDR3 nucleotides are TGCAGTGCTAGAGATAGGCGCGGGGGCTCCTTAGTCGGCACAGATACGCAGTATTCT.

The chain's CDR3 is CASRSTGTPKVLEQFF. The CDR3 nucleotides read TGTGCCAGCCGTTCGACCGGGACCCCGAAGGTCCTTGAGCAGTTCTTC. V gene TRBV27 combines with J gene TRBJ2-1; the D call may be TRBD1 or TRBD2 (5 bases each). V was cut by 8 bases and J by 9 bases, with 26 bases left in between. The CDR3 runs to 16 residues. The V gene's germline CDR1 is MNHEY and CDR2 SMNVEV (reference sequence).

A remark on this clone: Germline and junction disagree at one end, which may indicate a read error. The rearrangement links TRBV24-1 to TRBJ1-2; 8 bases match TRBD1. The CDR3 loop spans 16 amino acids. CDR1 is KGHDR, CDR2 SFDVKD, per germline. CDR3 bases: TGTGCCACCCAGTCAGGGGGCGCGGGGGTTGGTTATGTCTACACCTTC. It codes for CATQSGGAGVGYVYTF.

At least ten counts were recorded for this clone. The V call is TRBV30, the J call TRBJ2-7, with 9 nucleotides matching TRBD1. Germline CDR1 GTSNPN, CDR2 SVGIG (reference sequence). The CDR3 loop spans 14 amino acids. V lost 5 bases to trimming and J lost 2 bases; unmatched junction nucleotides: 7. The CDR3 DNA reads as TGTGCCTGGGCCGGGACAGGGATCCCCTACGAGCAGTACTTC. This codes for CAWAGTGIPYEQYF.

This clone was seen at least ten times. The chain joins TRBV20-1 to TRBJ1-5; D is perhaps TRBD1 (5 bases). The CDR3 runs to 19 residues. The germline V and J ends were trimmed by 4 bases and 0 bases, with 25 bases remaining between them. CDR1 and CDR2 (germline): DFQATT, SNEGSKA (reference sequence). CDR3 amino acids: CSANSVQGMTINSNQPQHF. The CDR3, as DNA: TGCAGTGCTAACTCCGTGCAGGGTATGACGATCAATAGCAATCAGCCCCAGCATTTT.

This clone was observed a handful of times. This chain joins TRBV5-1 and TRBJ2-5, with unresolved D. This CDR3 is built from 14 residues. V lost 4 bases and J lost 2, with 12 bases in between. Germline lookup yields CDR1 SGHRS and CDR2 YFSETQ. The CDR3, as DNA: TGCGCCAGCAGCCTGGTGGGTTTGCAAGAGACCCAGTACTTC. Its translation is CASSLVGLQETQYF.

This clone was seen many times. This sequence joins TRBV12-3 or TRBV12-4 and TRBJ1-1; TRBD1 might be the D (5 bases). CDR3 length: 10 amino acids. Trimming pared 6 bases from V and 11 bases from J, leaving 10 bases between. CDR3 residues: CASSQGRAFF. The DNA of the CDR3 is TGTGCCAGCAGCCAGGGTCGGGCTTTCTTT.

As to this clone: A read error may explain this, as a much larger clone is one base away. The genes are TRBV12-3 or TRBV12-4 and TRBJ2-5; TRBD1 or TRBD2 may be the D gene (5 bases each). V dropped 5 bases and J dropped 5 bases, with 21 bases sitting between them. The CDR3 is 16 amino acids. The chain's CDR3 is CASSPGTNRPSETQYF. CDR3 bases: TGTGCCAGCAGTCCCGGGACCAACAGACCCTCTGAGACCCAGTACTTC.

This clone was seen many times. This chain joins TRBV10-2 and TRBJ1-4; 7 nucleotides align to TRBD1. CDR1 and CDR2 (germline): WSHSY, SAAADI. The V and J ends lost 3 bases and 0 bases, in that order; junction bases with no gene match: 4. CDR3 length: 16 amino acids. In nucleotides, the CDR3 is TGCGCCAGCAGTGATGTCAGGGGGACAACTAATGAAAAACTGTTTTTT. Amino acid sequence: CASSDVRGTTNEKLFF.

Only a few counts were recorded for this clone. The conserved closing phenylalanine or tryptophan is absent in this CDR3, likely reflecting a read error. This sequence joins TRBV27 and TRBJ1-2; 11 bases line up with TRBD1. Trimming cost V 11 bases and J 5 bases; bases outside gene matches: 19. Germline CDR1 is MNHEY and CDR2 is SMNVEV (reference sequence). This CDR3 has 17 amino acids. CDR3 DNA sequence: TGTGCCGTTACCCGGTGGACAGGGGGCAGATGGTGGTATGGCTACACCCTC. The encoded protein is CAVTRWTGGRWWYGYTL.

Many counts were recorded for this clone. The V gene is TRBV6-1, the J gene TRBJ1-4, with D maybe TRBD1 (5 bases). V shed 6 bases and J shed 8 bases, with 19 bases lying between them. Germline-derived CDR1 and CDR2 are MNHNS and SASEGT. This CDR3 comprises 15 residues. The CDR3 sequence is CASRPGGSGLEKLFF. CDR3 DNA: TGTGCCAGCAGACCCGGGGGGTCCGGCTTAGAAAAACTGTTTTTT.